The clone carrying this T cell receptor (beta chain) is labeled as medium-sized. This sample stems from a study of T cells after posttransplantation cyclophosphamide. Cyclophosphamide on days +3 and +4 followed busulfan-fludarabine conditioning and a marrow graft. The data were produced by immunoSEQ multiplex PCR, yet TCRdb's version contains in-frame clones alone and is incomplete. There are about 2,100 clones in the sample, none observed a single time. V was clipped by 6 bases and J by 2 bases; unmatched bases: 6. The CDR3 is 15 residues long. The sequence was collected from an older female patient who received an allogeneic stem cell transplant from a related donor and was CMV-positive. Part of the T cell pool may stem from the graft donor. The specimen was PBMCs, collected 86 days after allogeneic stem cell transplant with posttransplant cyclophosphamide. The genes are TRBV12-3 or TRBV12-4 and TRBJ2-1; 8 bases fit TRBD2. CDR3 in DNA: TGTGCCAGCAGCCCCAGCGGGAGAACCTACAATGAGCAGTTCTTC. It codes for CASSPSGRTYNEQFF.